This entry describes one T cell receptor (beta chain). Its antigen is undetermined. Individual cDNA molecules were tagged with unique molecular identifiers. TCRdb reanalysed the 5' RACE reads using MiXCR and keeps one entry per CDR3 protein. The table includes 64,000 or so distinct CDR3 sequences, roughly 14% detected once. The V gene's germline CDR1 is SNHLY and CDR2 FYNNEI. V was shortened by 6 bases and J by 0 bases, with 15 bases between the two germline ends. The CDR3 is made up of 16 amino acids. The data originate from a study of early T cells in non-severe SARS-CoV-2 infection. About the study: The authors sequenced bulk RNA from unsorted whole blood, leaving chains unpaired. Overall study results and limits: VDJdb-based matching was biased toward anti-spike CD8 responses and missed private and CD4 specificities.

The rearrangement joins TRBV2 to TRBJ2-1, with a tentative D call TRBD1 (7 bases). This TCR derives from an adult who was a healthcare worker with PCR-confirmed SARS-CoV-2 infection or an uninfected control (not recorded which). The sequenced sample consisted of whole blood. The CDR3 region has the DNA TGTGCCAGCAGGGAGGGACAGTCGAGCTCCTACAATGAGCAGTTCTTC. Residues: CASREGQSSSYNEQFF.